This is a list of T cell receptor beta chains from one sample in a study of T cell changes during pregnancy in multiple sclerosis. Repertoires were generated with immunoSEQ multiplex PCR, while TCRdb's copy carries only in-frame clones and drops some. This table holds 70,000 to 80,000 clones, about 94% found once. Sequenced here: peripheral blood, sampled in the third trimester of pregnancy. These receptors all come from a female donor with multiple sclerosis, enrolled in a pregnancy study. The conserved cysteine and the conserved F or W are not part of the CDR3 here. The order of the fields is CDR3 protein, V gene, J gene, D gene, CDR3 length. D genes are given only for firm matches.

cdr3_aa: ASSFEGPHHYNSPLH
v_call: TRBV5-1
j_call: TRBJ1-6
d_call: .
cdr3_length: 15

cdr3_aa: ASTQDAGAREQY
v_call: TRBV4-2
j_call: TRBJ2-7
d_call: .
cdr3_length: 12

cdr3_aa: ASSPSGGRYGYT
v_call: TRBV7-9
j_call: TRBJ1-2
d_call: .
cdr3_length: 12

cdr3_aa: ASSQGPRQGVYNEQF
v_call: TRBV4-1
j_call: TRBJ2-1
d_call: TRBD1
cdr3_length: 15

cdr3_aa: ASRPSGGPTEAF
v_call: TRBV6-6
j_call: TRBJ1-1
d_call: .
cdr3_length: 12

cdr3_aa: ATSGRTSGVADTQY
v_call: TRBV15
j_call: TRBJ2-3
d_call: TRBD2
cdr3_length: 14

cdr3_aa: ASSGGTASGNTIY
v_call: TRBV6-1
j_call: TRBJ1-3
d_call: .
cdr3_length: 13

cdr3_aa: ASSPRLGGGYNEQF
v_call: TRBV13
j_call: TRBJ2-1
d_call: .
cdr3_length: 14

cdr3_aa: ASSSQDRVPETQY
v_call: TRBV7-3
j_call: TRBJ2-5
d_call: TRBD1
cdr3_length: 13

cdr3_aa: ASSLAYRSPNTEAF
v_call: TRBV27
j_call: TRBJ1-1
d_call: .
cdr3_length: 14

cdr3_aa: ASSPDILNTGELF
v_call: TRBV19
j_call: TRBJ2-2
d_call: .
cdr3_length: 13

cdr3_aa: ASREDRIRLF
v_call: TRBV2
j_call: TRBJ1-4
d_call: TRBD1
cdr3_length: 10

cdr3_aa: ASSLRTGGETQY
v_call: TRBV7-9
j_call: TRBJ2-5
d_call: .
cdr3_length: 12

cdr3_aa: ASSSQRGGQETQY
v_call: TRBV7-7
j_call: TRBJ2-5
d_call: TRBD2
cdr3_length: 13

cdr3_aa: ASSLADSYGYT
v_call: TRBV11-2
j_call: TRBJ1-2
d_call: .
cdr3_length: 11

cdr3_aa: ASSVGGGEWDEQY
v_call: TRBV9
j_call: TRBJ2-7
d_call: TRBD2
cdr3_length: 13

cdr3_aa: ASSFSGNTEAF
v_call: TRBV11-2
j_call: TRBJ1-1
d_call: .
cdr3_length: 11

cdr3_aa: SVEATGGRYEQY
v_call: TRBV29-1
j_call: TRBJ2-7
d_call: TRBD1
cdr3_length: 12

cdr3_aa: ASSFQQGSNTEAF
v_call: TRBV7-6
j_call: TRBJ1-1
d_call: .
cdr3_length: 13

cdr3_aa: ASSSGQVAYEQY
v_call: TRBV6-6
j_call: TRBJ2-7
d_call: TRBD1
cdr3_length: 12

cdr3_aa: ASSLQGGSSDTQY
v_call: TRBV7-2
j_call: TRBJ2-3
d_call: .
cdr3_length: 13

cdr3_aa: ASSPSGGTEAF
v_call: TRBV5-1
j_call: TRBJ1-1
d_call: .
cdr3_length: 11

cdr3_aa: ASSLEVRGSEAF
v_call: TRBV13
j_call: TRBJ1-1
d_call: TRBD1
cdr3_length: 12

cdr3_aa: ASSSDRDNEKLF
v_call: TRBV6-6
j_call: TRBJ1-4
d_call: TRBD1
cdr3_length: 12

cdr3_aa: ASSYSNSYEQY
v_call: TRBV6-5
j_call: TRBJ2-7
d_call: .
cdr3_length: 11

cdr3_aa: SVVSQGRSGELF
v_call: TRBV29-1
j_call: TRBJ2-2
d_call: .
cdr3_length: 12